What follows describes a single TCR beta chain. The entry originates in a study of control samples from healthy donors and cancer patients. The repertoire was sequenced with immunoSEQ multiplex PCR; TCRdb's copy has only in-frame clones and lacks some. The profile covers about 170,000 clones, with about nine tenths appearing a single time and about 1.6% taken by the ten largest. Trimming removed 0 bases at V and 6 bases at J, with 9 bases between. The CDR3 loop spans 12 amino acids. Germline lookup yields CDR1 GTSNPN and CDR2 SVGIG (reference sequence). This clonotype was sampled from a woman in her 30s in good health. The sequenced sample consisted of blood. The rearrangement uses TRBV30 and TRBJ2-7, with D perhaps being TRBD1 or TRBD2 (5 bases each). The CDR3, as DNA: TGTGCCTGGAGTGTATCCGGGACCGAGCAGTACTTC. Translation gives CAWSVSGTEQYF. Together with reference TRBV30 and TRBJ2-7, the CDR3 gives the full variable domain: SQTIHQWPATLVQPVGSPLSLECTVEGTSNPNLYWYRQAAGRGLQLLFYSVGIGQISSEVPQNLSASRPQDRQFILSSKKLLLSDSGFYLCAWSVSGTEQYFGPGTRLTVT.